This T cell receptor beta chain was identified during a study of T cells in Graves' hyperthyroidism and ophthalmopathy. What was amplified from RNA transcripts were TCR beta CDR3 regions. In the first-round RT-PCR of the TCR CDR3, the HTBI primer set was used. TCRdb redid the calling of the multiplex PCR reads with MiXCR, one entry per CDR3 protein. The sample contains roughly 360,000 distinct CDR3 sequences, approximately 13% of which appear only once. Sequenced: blood. The receptor comes from a man aged 30 to 39 with Graves' hyperthyroidism that later progressed to Graves' ophthalmopathy.

The CDR3 nucleotides read TGCAGTGCTGGGACAGGGGACACCGGGGAGCTGTTTTTT. This encodes CSAGTGDTGELFF. The chain has TRBV20-1 and TRBJ2-2, with 10 bases fitting TRBD1. This CDR3 spans 13 amino acids. J lost 3 bases, V lost 5 bases, and 0 bases had no gene match. CDR1 DFQATT and CDR2 SNEGSKA come from the germline V gene (reference sequence).